A selection of T cell receptor beta chains follows, all from one sample in a study of blood T cells in healthy people across ages. TCRdb passed the 5' RACE reads through MiXCR, listing each CDR3 protein once. The table lists approximately 600,000 distinct CDR3 sequences, about 53% of them singletons. The sequenced sample consisted of blood. The origin of the receptors is a man in his 60s in good health. Each CDR3 is given with its conserved first and last residue. Each record gives: D gene, V gene, clone size, J gene, CDR3 protein, CDR3 DNA. The D gene is left open where the match is weak. Clone size is shown for a subset of rows, as once, few, many or a class of expanded clone.

>-|TRBV10-3|-|TRBJ1-1
CAIGSRNTEAFF
TGTGCCATCGGTAGCAGGAACACTGAAGCTTTCTTT
>-|TRBV7-9|-|TRBJ2-7
CASSLGAGWYF
TGTGCCAGCAGCTTAGGAGCTGGGTGGTACTTC
>TRBD1|TRBV7-9|few|TRBJ1-2
CASSLVPLTGQNYGYTF
TGTGCCAGCAGCTTAGTTCCCTTGACGGGACAGAACTATGGCTACACCTTC
>-|TRBV5-1|-|TRBJ2-5
CASSLEGTKETQYF
TGCGCCAGCAGCTTGGAGGGCACAAAAGAGACCCAGTACTTC
>-|TRBV7-9|few|TRBJ2-3
CASSSLGASTDTQYF
TGTGCCAGCAGCTCCCTAGGGGCTAGCACAGATACGCAGTATTTT
>-|TRBV11-2|-|TRBJ2-7
CASSSGPSYNEQYF
TGTGCCAGCAGCTCGGGCCCCTCCTACAATGAGCAGTACTTC
>-|TRBV27|-|TRBJ2-3
CASRGQNTDTQYF
TGTGCCAGCCGCGGGCAGAACACAGATACGCAGTATTTT
>-|TRBV5-1|few|TRBJ2-4
CASSLAGSENIQYF
TGCGCCAGCAGCTTGGCGGGGTCCGAAAACATTCAGTACTTC
>TRBD2|TRBV5-1|-|TRBJ2-5
CASSSVGLVGGETQYF
TGCGCCAGCAGCTCCGTGGGACTAGTAGGAGGAGAGACCCAGTACTTC
>TRBD1|TRBV7-2|-|TRBJ2-6
CASATGVGANVLTF
TGTGCCAGCGCCACAGGGGTCGGGGCCAACGTCCTGACTTTC
>TRBD1|TRBV7-9|-|TRBJ2-1
CASIPRTGEDEQFF
TGTGCCAGCATCCCCCGGACAGGGGAGGATGAGCAGTTCTTC
>TRBD1|TRBV14|-|TRBJ2-1
CASSQVGGIYNEQFF
TGTGCCAGCAGCCAAGTAGGGGGCATTTACAATGAGCAGTTCTTC
>-|TRBV9|many|TRBJ2-1
CASSTGGGGSEQFF
TGTGCCAGCAGCACAGGGGGCGGGGGGAGTGAGCAGTTCTTC
>-|TRBV14|-|TRBJ1-2
CASSQGNTFYGYTF
TGTGCCAGCAGCCAAGGGAACACTTTCTATGGCTACACCTTC
>TRBD2|TRBV7-2|-|TRBJ2-7
CASSFTGGPWDEQYF
TGTGCCAGCAGCTTTACGGGGGGGCCTTGGGATGAGCAGTACTTC
>-|TRBV12-3/TRBV12-4|few|TRBJ2-2
CASSRTSTGELFF
TGTGCCAGCAGTCGGACTTCCACCGGGGAGCTGTTTTTT
>TRBD2|TRBV4-2|few|TRBJ2-5
CASSQEQAGQETQYF
TGTGCCAGCAGCCAAGAACAAGCGGGGCAAGAGACCCAGTACTTC
>-|TRBV29-1|few|TRBJ2-1
CSVEGQRNEQFF
TGCAGCGTTGAGGGGCAGAGGAATGAGCAGTTCTTC
>-|TRBV9|few|TRBJ2-1
CASSGRGLPNEQFF
TGTGCCAGCAGCGGTCGTGGACTACCCAATGAGCAGTTCTTC
>-|TRBV12-3/TRBV12-4|-|TRBJ2-1
CASTQENGGTNEQFF
TGTGCCAGCACCCAAGAAAACGGGGGCACGAATGAGCAGTTCTTC
>-|TRBV9|-|TRBJ2-3
CASSARLGYTDTQYF
TGTGCCAGCAGCGCCAGACTGGGGTACACAGATACGCAGTATTTT
>TRBD1|TRBV20-1|-|TRBJ2-2
CSATKSGQGNTGELFF
TGCAGTGCTACTAAATCGGGACAGGGGAACACCGGGGAGCTGTTTTTT
>-|TRBV20-1|-|TRBJ1-2
CSASQGVGYTF
TGCAGTGCTAGTCAAGGGGTTGGCTACACCTTC
>TRBD2|TRBV5-1|-|TRBJ2-4
CASSLTSGVAKNIQYF
TGCGCCAGCAGCTTGACTAGCGGAGTAGCCAAAAACATTCAGTACTTC
>-|TRBV6-1|-|TRBJ1-5
CASSETQPQHF
TGTGCCAGCAGTGAAACGCAGCCCCAGCATTTT
>TRBD2|TRBV5-5|-|TRBJ2-4
CASSLESGVNIQYF
TGTGCCAGCAGCTTGGAAAGCGGGGTCAACATTCAGTACTTC
>-|TRBV3-1|few|TRBJ1-1
CASSPSEAGNTEAFF
TGTGCCAGCAGCCCCTCCGAGGCAGGGAACACTGAAGCTTTCTTT
>TRBD1|TRBV29-1|-|TRBJ1-4
CSVSKTGGATNEKLFF
TGCAGCGTGTCTAAGACAGGGGGCGCAACTAATGAAAAACTGTTTTTT
>-|TRBV13|-|TRBJ2-1
CASSPLGRGQGNEQFF
TGTGCCAGCAGCCCTCTGGGGAGGGGGCAGGGCAATGAGCAGTTCTTC
>-|TRBV7-7|few|TRBJ2-5
CASSAQGTQETQYF
TGTGCCAGCAGCGCACAGGGGACTCAAGAGACCCAGTACTTC
>TRBD1|TRBV7-9|once|TRBJ2-3
CASSLGQVITDTQYF
TGTGCCAGCAGCCTCGGACAGGTCATCACAGATACGCAGTATTTT
>TRBD1|TRBV6-1|-|TRBJ2-7
CASSWTGQEQYF
TGTGCCAGCAGTTGGACAGGGCAAGAGCAGTACTTC
>TRBD1|TRBV18|-|TRBJ1-1
CASSPSWGAGGINTEAFF
TGTGCCAGCTCACCTTCTTGGGGGGCAGGGGGTATAAACACTGAAGCTTTCTTT
>-|TRBV28|once|TRBJ2-4
CASSTGQREQYF
TGTGCCAGCAGTACCGGACAAAGGGAACAGTACTTC
>-|TRBV12-3/TRBV12-4|few|TRBJ2-3
CASSNRVADTQYF
TGTGCCAGCAGCAACAGAGTAGCAGATACGCAGTATTTT
>-|TRBV7-2|many|TRBJ1-1
CASSLRANTEAFF
TGTGCCAGCAGCTTAAGGGCGAACACTGAAGCTTTCTTT
>TRBD2|TRBV3-1|-|TRBJ2-1
CASTHGRAGGRNEQFF
TGTGCCAGCACCCATGGTCGAGCGGGGGGGCGCAATGAGCAGTTCTTC
>TRBD2|TRBV6-2/TRBV6-3|-|TRBJ2-1
CASSYSETSGFSSSYNEQFF
TGTGCCAGCAGTTACTCTGAGACTAGCGGGTTTTCAAGCTCCTACAATGAGCAGTTCTTC
>TRBD2|TRBV12-3/TRBV12-4|few|TRBJ2-3
CASSLARGFAGVPHTQYF
TGTGCCAGCAGTTTAGCCCGAGGGTTCGCGGGGGTCCCACATACGCAGTATTTT
>TRBD1|TRBV7-2|-|TRBJ2-5
CASSLYRGRETQYF
TGTGCCAGCAGCTTATACAGGGGCAGGGAGACCCAGTACTTC
>-|TRBV20-1|once|TRBJ2-6
CSARDTGTHSGANVLTF
TGCAGTGCTAGAGATACGGGTACCCACTCTGGGGCCAACGTCCTGACTTTC
>-|TRBV27|-|TRBJ2-7
CASSPSDRQRFYEQYF
TGTGCCAGCAGTCCGTCTGACAGACAACGTTTTTACGAGCAGTACTTC
>-|TRBV10-3|-|TRBJ2-1
CAISEPWETYNEQFF
TGTGCCATCAGTGAGCCGTGGGAAACCTACAATGAGCAGTTCTTC
>-|TRBV2|once|TRBJ2-2
CASSKLVITGELFF
TGTGCCAGCAGTAAACTAGTAATCACCGGGGAGCTGTTTTTT